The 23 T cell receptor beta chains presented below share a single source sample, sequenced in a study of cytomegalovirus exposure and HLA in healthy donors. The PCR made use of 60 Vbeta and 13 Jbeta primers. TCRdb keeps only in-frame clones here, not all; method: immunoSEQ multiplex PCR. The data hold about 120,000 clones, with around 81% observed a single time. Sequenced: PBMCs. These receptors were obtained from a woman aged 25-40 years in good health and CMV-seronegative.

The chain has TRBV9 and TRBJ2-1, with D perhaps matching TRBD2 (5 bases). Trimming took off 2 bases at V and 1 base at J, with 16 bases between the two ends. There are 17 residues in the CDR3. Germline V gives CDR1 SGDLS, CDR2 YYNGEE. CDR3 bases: TGTGCCAGCAGCGTTTACCCATCAAGCGGTTCCTACAATGAGCAGTTCTTC. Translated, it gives CASSVYPSSGSYNEQFF.

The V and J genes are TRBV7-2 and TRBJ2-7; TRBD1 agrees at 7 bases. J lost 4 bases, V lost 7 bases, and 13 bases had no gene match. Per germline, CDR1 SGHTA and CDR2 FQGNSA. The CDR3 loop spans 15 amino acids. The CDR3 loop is CASTSPGQPTYEQYF. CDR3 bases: TGTGCCAGCACCTCCCCGGGACAGCCGACATACGAGCAGTACTTC. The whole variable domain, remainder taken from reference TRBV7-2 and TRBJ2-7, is GAGVSQSPSNKVTEKGKDVELRCDPISGHTALYWYRQSLGQGLEFLIYFQGNSAPDKSGLPSDRFSAERTGGSVSTLTIQRTQQEDSAVYLCASTSPGQPTYEQYFGPGTRLTVT.

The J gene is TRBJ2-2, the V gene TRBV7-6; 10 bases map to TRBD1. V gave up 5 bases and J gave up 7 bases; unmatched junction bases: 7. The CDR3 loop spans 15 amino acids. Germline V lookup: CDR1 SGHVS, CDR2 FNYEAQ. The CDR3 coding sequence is TGTGCCAGCAGCCCCGGGACAGGGGAGGGCGGGGAGCTGTTTTTT. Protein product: CASSPGTGEGGELFF.

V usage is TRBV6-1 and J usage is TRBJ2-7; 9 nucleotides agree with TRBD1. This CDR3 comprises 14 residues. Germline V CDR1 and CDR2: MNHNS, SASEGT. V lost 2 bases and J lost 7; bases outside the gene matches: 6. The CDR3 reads CASSELGTGSEQYF. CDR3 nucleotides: TGTGCCAGCAGTGAACTCGGGACAGGGAGTGAGCAGTACTTC.

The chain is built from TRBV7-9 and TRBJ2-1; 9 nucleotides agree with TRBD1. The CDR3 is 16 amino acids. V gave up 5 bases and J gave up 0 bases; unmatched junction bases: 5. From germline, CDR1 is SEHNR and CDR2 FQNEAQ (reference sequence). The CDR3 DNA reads TGTGCCAGCAGCATAGGACAGGGGCCCTCCTACAATGAGCAGTTCTTC. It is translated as CASSIGQGPSYNEQFF.

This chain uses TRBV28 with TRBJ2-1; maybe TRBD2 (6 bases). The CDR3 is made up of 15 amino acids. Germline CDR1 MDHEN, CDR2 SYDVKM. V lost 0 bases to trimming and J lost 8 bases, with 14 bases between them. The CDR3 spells CASSLWSGTGDEQFF. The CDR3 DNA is TGTGCCAGCAGTTTATGGTCGGGGACTGGGGATGAGCAGTTCTTC.

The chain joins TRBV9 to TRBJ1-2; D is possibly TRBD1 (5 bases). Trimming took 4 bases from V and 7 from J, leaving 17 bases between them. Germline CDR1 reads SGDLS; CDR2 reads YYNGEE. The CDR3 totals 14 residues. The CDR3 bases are TGTGCCAGCAGCTCCGCCGGGGGGACTGGTGGCTACACCTTC. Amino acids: CASSSAGGTGGYTF. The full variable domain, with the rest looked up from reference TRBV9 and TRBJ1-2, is DSGVTQTPKHLITATGQRVTLRCSPRSGDLSVYWYQQSLDQGLQFLIQYYNGEERAKGNILERFSAQQFPDLHSELNLSSLELGDSALYFCASSSAGGTGGYTFGSGTRLTVV.

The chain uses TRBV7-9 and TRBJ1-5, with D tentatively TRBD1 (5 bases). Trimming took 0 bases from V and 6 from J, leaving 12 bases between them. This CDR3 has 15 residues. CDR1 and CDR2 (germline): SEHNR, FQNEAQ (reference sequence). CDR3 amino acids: CASSLAAQGGQPQHF. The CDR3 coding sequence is TGTGCCAGCAGCTTAGCCGCCCAGGGCGGTCAGCCCCAGCATTTT.

The CDR3 reads CASSLSQGQPQHF. CDR3 nucleotide sequence: TGCGCCAGCAGCTTGAGTCAGGGTCAGCCCCAGCATTTT. The rearrangement uses TRBV5-1 and TRBJ1-5, with D possibly matching TRBD1 (5 bases). V dropped 1 base and J dropped 6 bases, with 8 bases sitting between them. The CDR3 consists of 13 residues. Germline V lookup: CDR1 SGHRS, CDR2 YFSETQ.

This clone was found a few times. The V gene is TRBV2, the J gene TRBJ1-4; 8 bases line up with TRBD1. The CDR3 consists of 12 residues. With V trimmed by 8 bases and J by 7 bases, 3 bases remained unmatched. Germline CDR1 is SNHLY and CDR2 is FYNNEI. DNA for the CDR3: TGTGCCAGCTCGGACAGGGTTGAAAAACTGTTTTTT. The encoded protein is CASSDRVEKLFF.

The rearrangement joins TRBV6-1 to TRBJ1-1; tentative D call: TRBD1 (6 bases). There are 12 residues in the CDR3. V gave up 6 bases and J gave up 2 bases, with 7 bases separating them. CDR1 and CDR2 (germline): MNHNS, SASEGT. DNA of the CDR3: TGTGCCAGCAGCAGGGGAAACACTGAAGCTTTCTTT. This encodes CASSRGNTEAFF.

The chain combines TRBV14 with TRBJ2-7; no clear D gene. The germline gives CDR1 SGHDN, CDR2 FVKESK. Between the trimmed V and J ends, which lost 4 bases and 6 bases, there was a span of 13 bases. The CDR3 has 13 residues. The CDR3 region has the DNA TGTGCCAGCAGCCTCGGGTCTCTCGTCGAGCAGTACTTC. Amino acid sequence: CASSLGSLVEQYF.

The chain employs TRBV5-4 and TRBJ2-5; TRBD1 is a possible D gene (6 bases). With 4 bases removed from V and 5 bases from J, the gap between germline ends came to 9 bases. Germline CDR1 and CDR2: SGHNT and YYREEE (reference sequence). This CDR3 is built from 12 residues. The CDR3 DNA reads TGTGCCAGCAGCCCCACAGGGGAGACCCAGTACTTC. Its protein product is CASSPTGETQYF.

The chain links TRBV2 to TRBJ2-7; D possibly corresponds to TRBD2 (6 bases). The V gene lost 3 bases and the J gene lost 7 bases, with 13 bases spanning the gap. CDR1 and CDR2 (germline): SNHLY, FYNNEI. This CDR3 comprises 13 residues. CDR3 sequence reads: CASSEEGEEEQYF. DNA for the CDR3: TGTGCCAGCAGTGAGGAGGGAGAGGAGGAGCAGTACTTC.

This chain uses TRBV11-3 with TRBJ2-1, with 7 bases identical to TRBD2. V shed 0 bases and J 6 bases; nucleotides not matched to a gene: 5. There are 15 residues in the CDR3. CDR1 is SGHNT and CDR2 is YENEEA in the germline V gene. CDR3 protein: CASSLDAGVGNEQFF. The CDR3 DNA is TGTGCCAGCAGCTTAGATGCGGGAGTGGGCAATGAGCAGTTCTTC.

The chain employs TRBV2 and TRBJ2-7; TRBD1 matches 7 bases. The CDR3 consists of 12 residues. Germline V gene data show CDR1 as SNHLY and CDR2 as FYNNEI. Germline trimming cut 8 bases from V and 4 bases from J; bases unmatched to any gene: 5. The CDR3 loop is CASVEGAYEQYF. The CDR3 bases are TGTGCCAGCGTCGAGGGGGCTTACGAGCAGTACTTC.

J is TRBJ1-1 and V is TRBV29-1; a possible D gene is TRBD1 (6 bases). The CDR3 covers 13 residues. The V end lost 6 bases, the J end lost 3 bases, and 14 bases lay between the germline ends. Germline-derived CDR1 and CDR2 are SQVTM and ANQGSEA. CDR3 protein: CSVLRGWDTEAFF. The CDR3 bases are TGCAGCGTCCTTAGGGGGTGGGACACTGAAGCTTTCTTT. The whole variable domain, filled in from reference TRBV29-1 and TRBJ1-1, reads SAVISQKPSRDICQRGTSLTIQCQVDSQVTMMFWYRQQPGQSLTLIATANQGSEATYESGFVIDKFPISRPNLTFSTLTVSNMSPEDSSIYLCSVLRGWDTEAFFGQGTRLTVV.

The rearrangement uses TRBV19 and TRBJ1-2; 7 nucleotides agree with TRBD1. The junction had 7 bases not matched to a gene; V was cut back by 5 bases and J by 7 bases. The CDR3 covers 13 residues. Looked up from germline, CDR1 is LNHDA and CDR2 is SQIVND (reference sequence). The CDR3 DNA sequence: TGTGCCAGTAGTGCCGACAGGGAATCTGGCTACACCTTC. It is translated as CASSADRESGYTF.

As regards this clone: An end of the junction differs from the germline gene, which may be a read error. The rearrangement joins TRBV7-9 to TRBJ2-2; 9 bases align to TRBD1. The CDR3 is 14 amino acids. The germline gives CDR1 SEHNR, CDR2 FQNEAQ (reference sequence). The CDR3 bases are TGTTCCAGCAGCTCAAGACAGGGGGCCGGGGAGCTGTTTTTT. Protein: CSSSSRQGAGELFF.

Written as DNA, the CDR3 is TGTGCCAGCAGTTTATTGGCTAGCGGGGGAAGGGATACGCAGTATTTT. Protein: CASSLLASGGRDTQYF. The rearrangement links TRBV27 to TRBJ2-3; 10 bases align to TRBD2. Germline CDR1 MNHEY, CDR2 SMNVEV (reference sequence). J lost 6 bases, V lost 1 base, and 7 bases had no gene match. The length of the CDR3 is 16 residues.

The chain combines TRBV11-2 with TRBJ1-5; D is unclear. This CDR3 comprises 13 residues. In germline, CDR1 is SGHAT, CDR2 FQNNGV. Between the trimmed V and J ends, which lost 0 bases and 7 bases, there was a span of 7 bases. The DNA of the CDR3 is TGTGCCAGCAGCTTAGAACTTCGACAGCCCCAGCATTTT. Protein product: CASSLELRQPQHF.

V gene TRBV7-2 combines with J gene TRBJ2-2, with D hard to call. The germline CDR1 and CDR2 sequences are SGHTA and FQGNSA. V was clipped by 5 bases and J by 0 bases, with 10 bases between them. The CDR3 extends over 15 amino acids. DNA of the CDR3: TGTGCCAGCAGCCCTACTTATTCGAACACCGGGGAGCTGTTTTTT. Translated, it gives CASSPTYSNTGELFF. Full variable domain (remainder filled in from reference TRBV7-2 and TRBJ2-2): GAGVSQSPSNKVTEKGKDVELRCDPISGHTALYWYRQSLGQGLEFLIYFQGNSAPDKSGLPSDRFSAERTGGSVSTLTIQRTQQEDSAVYLCASSPTYSNTGELFFGEGSRLTVL.

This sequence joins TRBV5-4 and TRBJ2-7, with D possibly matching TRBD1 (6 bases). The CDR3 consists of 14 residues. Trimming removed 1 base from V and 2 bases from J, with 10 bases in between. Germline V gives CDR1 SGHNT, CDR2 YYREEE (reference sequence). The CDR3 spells CASSLYREAYEQYF. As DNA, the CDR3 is TGTGCCAGCAGCTTGTACAGGGAAGCCTACGAGCAGTACTTC.